Given below is one T cell receptor beta chain in context. This sample is drawn from a study of cytotoxic CD8 clonotypes in ibrutinib-treated CLL. Whole-study context: For this cohort, patients were 10 to 11 relapsed/refractory and around 15 treatment-naive, while some 17 were IGHV unmutated.

Profiled with immunoSEQ multiplex PCR; TCRdb holds only in-frame clones, not every one. The sample includes about 300,000 clones, around 69% of them seen just once. This CDR3 contains 13 residues. Trimming shortened V by 6 bases and J by 6 bases, and 14 bases separated the two germline ends. Germline CDR1 and CDR2: SGHTA and FQGNSA. This TCR came from a human donor with chronic lymphocytic leukemia. The specimen was PBMCs, collected at disease progression, from a patient treated with ibrutinib. This sequence joins TRBV7-2 and TRBJ1-1; D gene unclear. The CDR3 loop reads CASSPSRVAEAFF. The CDR3 bases are TGTGCCAGCAGTCCAAGTAGGGTGGCTGAAGCTTTCTTT. Drawing the rest from reference TRBV7-2 and TRBJ1-1, the complete variable domain is GAGVSQSPSNKVTEKGKDVELRCDPISGHTALYWYRQSLGQGLEFLIYFQGNSAPDKSGLPSDRFSAERTGGSVSTLTIQRTQQEDSAVYLCASSPSRVAEAFFGQGTRLTVV.